What follows describes a single T cell receptor beta chain. Its specificity is unknown. V was clipped by 4 bases and J by 8 bases; unmatched bases: 6. The CDR3 consists of 14 residues. Germline CDR1 and CDR2: SGHRS and YFSETQ. The sample comes from a study of T cell responses to AZD1222 COVID-19 vaccine. Findings of the study overall: Clonal diversity was possibly underestimated, and white British individuals and females predominated among donors.

Repertoires were generated with immunoSEQ multiplex PCR, while TCRdb's copy carries only in-frame clones and drops some. The table has around 110,000 clones, about nine tenths seen once; the top ten hold roughly 6%. This TCR came from an adult who received the AZD1222 COVID-19 vaccine. Here the sequenced sample was peripheral blood, taken 28 days after the second AZD1222 dose. The chain recombines TRBV5-1 with TRBJ2-1; 10 bases match TRBD2. The CDR3 sequence: CASSQPLAGDEQFF. In DNA form, the CDR3 reads TGCGCCAGCAGCCAACCGCTAGCGGGAGATGAGCAGTTCTTC.